This T cell receptor (beta chain) was sequenced in a study of T-cell reconstitution after alpha-beta-depleted transplantation in children. In its sample, this clonotype was seen many times. The library targeted TCRbeta and was prepared with unique molecular identifiers. TCRdb recomputed calls from the PCR reads with MiXCR, one row per CDR3 protein. Of some 300,000 distinct CDR3 sequences in the sample, 10% were seen once. This sequence originates from a human donor who donated a stem cell graft to a child with acute lymphoblastic leukemia. The sequenced sample was PBMCs from the stem cell graft donor, obtained from the stem cell graft.

Written as DNA, the CDR3 is TGCAGCGTTGAAGGAGGGGGAGACAGCTCAAAGCGAGAGACCCAGTACTTC. Translated, it gives CSVEGGGDSSKRETQYF. The chain combines TRBV29-1 with TRBJ2-5; D might be TRBD1 (6 bases). V lost 1 base, J lost 4 bases, and 22 bases lay in between. The CDR3 spans 17 residues. Germline-derived CDR1 and CDR2 are SQVTM and ANQGSEA.